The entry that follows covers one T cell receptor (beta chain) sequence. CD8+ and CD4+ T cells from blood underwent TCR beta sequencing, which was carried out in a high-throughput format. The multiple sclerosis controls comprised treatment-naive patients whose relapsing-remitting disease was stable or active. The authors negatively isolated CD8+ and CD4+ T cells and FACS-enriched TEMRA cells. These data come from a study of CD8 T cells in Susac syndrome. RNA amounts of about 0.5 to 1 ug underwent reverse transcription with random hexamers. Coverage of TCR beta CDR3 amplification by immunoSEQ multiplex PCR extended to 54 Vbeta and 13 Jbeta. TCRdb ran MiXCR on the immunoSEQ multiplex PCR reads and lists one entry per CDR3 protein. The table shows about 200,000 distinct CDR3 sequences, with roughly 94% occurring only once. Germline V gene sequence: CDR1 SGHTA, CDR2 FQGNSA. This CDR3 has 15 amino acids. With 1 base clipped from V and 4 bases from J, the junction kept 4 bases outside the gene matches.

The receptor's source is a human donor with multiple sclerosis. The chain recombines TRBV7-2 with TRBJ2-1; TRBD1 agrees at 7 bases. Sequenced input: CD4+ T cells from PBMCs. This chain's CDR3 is CASSLVRGQYNEQFF. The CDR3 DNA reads TGTGCCAGCAGCTTAGTAAGGGGACAGTACAATGAGCAGTTCTTC.